These 32 T cell receptor beta chains originate from one sample sequenced in a study of cytomegalovirus exposure and HLA in healthy donors. The PCR used 60 Vbeta and 13 Jbeta primers. The assay was immunoSEQ multiplex PCR, and TCRdb's table has in-frame clones only and misses some. The sample carries 170,000 or so clones, over 70% recorded once. Sequencing was done on a sample of PBMCs. The receptor set was obtained from a woman aged 50 to 60 in good health and CMV-seropositive.

The chain is built from TRBV6-1 and TRBJ2-6; TRBD1 is a possible D gene (6 bases). In germline, CDR1 is MNHNS, CDR2 SASEGT. The CDR3 extends over 17 amino acids. Trimming pared 2 bases from V and 0 bases from J, leaving 11 bases between. CDR3: CASSEPGQLSGANVLTF. As DNA, the CDR3 is TGTGCCAGCAGTGAACCGGGACAACTCTCTGGGGCCAACGTCCTGACTTTC.

V is TRBV14 and J is TRBJ1-3; 8 bases align to TRBD1. The trim removed 4 bases at V and 0 bases at J, leaving 5 bases unmatched. Germline CDR1 and CDR2: SGHDN and FVKESK. This CDR3 is built from 16 residues. DNA for the CDR3: TGTGCCAGCAGCCCAGGGGACAGGTACTCTGGAAACACCATATATTTT. This encodes CASSPGDRYSGNTIYF.

The chain uses TRBV25-1 and TRBJ2-4, with TRBD2 matching 8 bases. Losses at the gene ends were 0 bases for V and 0 bases for J; bases not matched to a gene: 7. Per germline, CDR1 MGHDK and CDR2 SYGVNS. This CDR3 spans 18 amino acids. CDR3: CASSEYGASGLAKNIQYF. The CDR3 nucleotides are TGTGCCAGCAGTGAATACGGGGCTAGCGGGTTAGCCAAAAACATTCAGTACTTC.

V and J are TRBV6-5 and TRBJ2-2, with D possibly TRBD1 on 7 matching bases. CDR3 length: 14 residues. V was clipped by 6 bases and J by 4 bases, with 12 bases between them. Germline CDR1 and CDR2: MNHEY and SVGAGI. The CDR3 region is CASRFQGGTGELFF. CDR3 in DNA: TGTGCCAGCAGGTTTCAGGGGGGCACCGGGGAGCTGTTTTTT.

The chain combines TRBV6-6 with TRBJ1-3; a possible D gene is TRBD1 (5 bases). Trimming removed 7 bases from V and 0 bases from J, with 16 bases in between. CDR1 is MNHNY, CDR2 SVGAGI, per germline (reference sequence). The CDR3 spans 16 residues. The CDR3 sequence: CASTYRGTSSGNTIYF. CDR3 bases: TGTGCCAGCACCTACCGGGGGACGAGCTCTGGAAACACCATATATTTT.

The J gene is TRBJ2-5, the V gene TRBV18; D remains unclear. Germline lookup yields CDR1 KGHSH and CDR2 LQKENI. The CDR3 sequence is 16 residues long. V shed 2 bases and J shed 0 bases, with 13 bases lying between them. The CDR3 is CASSPSPAAYQETQYF. CDR3 coding DNA: TGTGCCAGCTCACCATCCCCTGCGGCGTACCAAGAGACCCAGTACTTC.

The chain is built from TRBV18 and TRBJ1-2; D is undetermined. This CDR3 is built from 15 residues. The V gene's germline CDR1 is KGHSH and CDR2 LQKENI. Deletions cut 3 bases from V and 8 bases from J, with 19 bases between. The CDR3 bases are TGTGCCAGCTCACCCACCGGCCAGGTTCGAAGCGGCTACACCTTC. Translation gives CASSPTGQVRSGYTF.

The chain joins TRBV18 to TRBJ2-7, with TRBD2 matching over 11 bases. The germline gives CDR1 KGHSH, CDR2 LQKENI. This CDR3 is built from 17 residues. V dropped 2 bases and J dropped 5; count of bases not matched to a gene: 11. The CDR3 spells CASSPGTLAGGPHEQYF. CDR3 sequence (DNA): TGTGCCAGCTCACCAGGGACGTTAGCGGGAGGGCCCCACGAGCAGTACTTC. The full variable domain, with the rest looked up from reference TRBV18 and TRBJ2-7, is NAGVMQNPRHLVRRRGQEARLRCSPMKGHSHVYWYRQLPEEGLKFMVYLQKENIIDESGMPKERFSAEFPKEGPSILRIQQVVRGDSAAYFCASSPGTLAGGPHEQYFGPGTRLTVT.

V gene TRBV11-2 combines with J gene TRBJ1-4; D gene uncertain. V lost 4 bases, J lost 3 bases, and 9 bases lay in between. Germline V CDR1 and CDR2: SGHAT, FQNNGV. The CDR3 runs to 14 residues. In nucleotides, the CDR3 is TGTGCCAGCAGCTGGGGAGTAGCTAATGAAAAACTGTTTTTT. This encodes CASSWGVANEKLFF.

The chain recombines TRBV6-6 with TRBJ1-5; 9 positions match TRBD1. Germline lookup yields CDR1 MNHNY and CDR2 SVGAGI (reference sequence). The CDR3 length is 13 residues. V lost 6 bases, J lost 5 bases, and 2 bases stayed unmatched. The CDR3 DNA sequence: TGTGCCAGCAGGGACAGGGGAGATCAGCCCCAGCATTTT. Protein product: CASRDRGDQPQHF.

This rearrangement joins TRBV19 to TRBJ2-7, with 9 bases identical to TRBD1. The CDR3 runs to 15 residues. Germline CDR1 and CDR2: LNHDA and SQIVND (reference sequence). V was clipped by 3 bases and J by 3 bases; unmatched bases: 6. CDR3 sequence (DNA): TGTGCCAGTAGTATGAGGACAGGGGAGAGCTACGAGCAGTACTTC. Its protein is CASSMRTGESYEQYF.

There are a few counts of this clone. The chain combines TRBV11-2 with TRBJ1-2; D is unresolved. The germline gives CDR1 SGHAT, CDR2 FQNNGV. The germline V and J ends were trimmed by 5 bases and 3 bases, with 16 bases remaining between them. The CDR3 totals 15 residues. In nucleotides, the CDR3 is TGTGCCAGCAGCCCCGGCGGCAGTCTTTACTATGGCTACACCTTC. It is translated as CASSPGGSLYYGYTF.

This chain joins TRBV6-5 and TRBJ1-2, with unresolved D. Germline V gene data show CDR1 as MNHEY and CDR2 as SVGAGI. The CDR3 loop spans 13 amino acids. The V end lost 6 bases, the J end lost 2 bases, and 10 bases lay between the germline ends. CDR3 in amino acids: CASSQAQNYGYTF. The CDR3 bases are TGTGCCAGCAGCCAGGCGCAAAACTATGGCTACACCTTC.

CDR3 bases: TGTGCCATCAGTGATTTGGGACAGTTTAGGTCCGAAGCTTTCTTT. Encoded protein: CAISDLGQFRSEAFF. The chain employs TRBV10-3 and TRBJ1-1; 7 bases line up with TRBD1. CDR3 length: 15 amino acids. CDR1 is ENHRY, CDR2 SYGVKD, per germline. The V gene end was trimmed by 3 bases and the J gene end by 8 bases; junction bases not matched to a gene: 12.

This sequence joins TRBV4-3 and TRBJ1-1; 10 nucleotides align to TRBD1. Germline trimming cut 0 bases from V and 5 bases from J; bases unmatched to any gene: 6. CDR3 length equals 16 residues. Germline assignment: CDR1 LGHNA and CDR2 YSLEER. CDR3 nucleotides: TGCGCCAGCAGCCAAGATCCCCGACAGGGGGCAACTGAAGCTTTCTTT. Its translation is CASSQDPRQGATEAFF.

The V gene is TRBV28, the J gene TRBJ2-5, with 9 bases lining up with TRBD1. The CDR3 runs 15 residues. The germline gives CDR1 MDHEN, CDR2 SYDVKM. Trimming removed 7 bases from V and 5 bases from J; junction bases left unmatched: 11. The CDR3, as DNA: TGTGCCAGCACCCCGGGACAGGGAGAGAGGGAGACCCAGTACTTC. Translated: CASTPGQGERETQYF.

The rearrangement links TRBV9 to TRBJ2-1; possible D gene TRBD2, 5 bases. The CDR3 length is 13 residues. Germline loops: CDR1 SGDLS, CDR2 YYNGEE. The germline V and J ends were trimmed by 0 bases and 9 bases, with 10 bases remaining between them. This CDR3 reads CASSVELGGEQFF. The CDR3 bases are TGTGCCAGCAGCGTAGAACTAGGAGGTGAGCAGTTCTTC.

V and J are TRBV7-2 and TRBJ1-2; 8 bases are shared with TRBD1. The CDR3 sequence is 15 residues long. With V trimmed by 5 bases and J by 4 bases, 9 bases remained unmatched. Germline V gene data show CDR1 as SGHTA and CDR2 as FQGNSA. CDR3 protein: CASSTTAGGVYGYTF. Written as DNA, the CDR3 is TGTGCCAGCAGCACTACGGCAGGGGGCGTCTATGGCTACACCTTC.

This clone was detected only once. Compared with germline, one end of the junction differs, possibly owing to a read error. The chain uses TRBV28 and TRBJ2-6, with D tentatively TRBD1 (5 bases). The CDR3 totals 15 residues. Germline assignment: CDR1 MDHEN and CDR2 SYDVKM. The CDR3 bases are TGTGCCAGCAGGACAGCCCTCGGTGGGGCCAACGGCCTGACTTTC. Protein product: CASRTALGGANGLTF.

The chain links TRBV7-2 to TRBJ2-1; D may be TRBD2 (7 bases). The germline V gene has CDR1 SGHTA and CDR2 FQGNSA. V was cut by 1 base and J by 7 bases, with 17 bases left in between. This CDR3 spans 16 amino acids. CDR3 loop: CASSLVVGGGVNEQFF. The CDR3 DNA follows: TGTGCCAGCAGCTTAGTGGTGGGGGGGGGCGTTAATGAGCAGTTCTTC.

V gene TRBV4-2 combines with J gene TRBJ2-2; TRBD2 agrees at 7 bases. Per germline, CDR1 LGHNA and CDR2 YNFKEQ. After removal of 1 base from V and 1 base from J, the junction contained 12 bases not matched to a gene. The CDR3 length is 19 residues. The CDR3 bases are TGTGCCAGCAGCCAAGCTCCTGGGGGGGGTCTTAGGAACACCGGGGAGCTGTTTTTT. Its translation is CASSQAPGGGLRNTGELFF.

V usage is TRBV6-5 and J usage is TRBJ2-7; maybe TRBD2 (6 bases). CDR1 is MNHEY, CDR2 SVGAGI, per germline. The CDR3 contains 12 residues. V lost 5 bases and J 5 bases, leaving 10 bases between the germline ends. CDR3 in DNA: TGTGCCAGCAGTCTCCGGGGGAACGAGCAGTACTTC. It codes for CASSLRGNEQYF.

The chain carries TRBV7-2 and TRBJ1-1; 11 positions agree with TRBD1. The germline V gene encodes CDR1 SGHTA and CDR2 FQGNSA. V gave up 5 bases and J gave up 5 bases; unmatched junction bases: 7. The CDR3 sequence is 15 residues long. DNA for the CDR3: TGTGCCAGCAGCGCGGGACAGGGGGTGAGAACTGAAGCTTTCTTT. Translating it yields CASSAGQGVRTEAFF.

The chain is built from TRBV5-6 and TRBJ1-4; possible D gene TRBD1, 5 bases. The CDR3 loop spans 15 amino acids. Germline V gene lookup returns CDR1 SGHDT and CDR2 YYEEEE. Between the trimmed V and J ends, which lost 4 bases and 7 bases, there was a span of 17 bases. The CDR3 spells CASSLTGDWGEKLFF. CDR3 nucleotides: TGTGCCAGCAGCCTAACAGGCGATTGGGGTGAAAAACTGTTTTTT.

The rearrangement uses TRBV7-2 and TRBJ1-1; 9 positions match TRBD1. The CDR3 runs 15 residues. V was clipped by 3 bases and J by 5 bases; unmatched bases: 7. In germline, CDR1 is SGHTA, CDR2 FQGNSA. CDR3 DNA: TGTGCCAGCAGCTTTATGACAGGGGGGAGGACTGAAGCTTTCTTT. This translates into CASSFMTGGRTEAFF.

The chain has TRBV28 and TRBJ1-5; D unresolved. Per germline, CDR1 MDHEN and CDR2 SYDVKM. Trimming pared 6 bases from V and 7 bases from J, leaving 13 bases between. The CDR3 runs 13 residues. The CDR3 bases are TGTGCCAGCAGGACACAAGCGGGGCAGCCCCAGCATTTT. It specifies CASRTQAGQPQHF.

The chain combines TRBV6-5 with TRBJ1-1; TRBD1 matches 9 bases. With V trimmed by 7 bases and J by 12 bases, 12 bases remained unmatched. The length of the CDR3 is 13 residues. Germline lookup yields CDR1 MNHEY and CDR2 SVGAGI. In nucleotides, the CDR3 is TGTGCCAGCATTGCACCCGGGACAGGGTCGACTTTCTTT. Residues: CASIAPGTGSTFF.

This rearrangement joins TRBV11-2 to TRBJ2-5, with 9 bases fitting TRBD2. The J call may be mistaken, given a closer DNA end match to TRBJ2-7. Germline CDR1 and CDR2: SGHAT and FQNNGV. CDR3 length: 19 amino acids. The CDR3 is CASSPRPSREGTSPYEQYF. The DNA for the CDR3 is TGTGCCAGCAGCCCCCGGCCCTCGCGGGAGGGGACTAGTCCCTACGAGCAGTACTTC.

This chain links TRBV7-2 with TRBJ2-7, with TRBD2 as a possible D gene (6 bases). The CDR3 has 16 amino acids. Germline V gene lookup returns CDR1 SGHTA and CDR2 FQGNSA. Trimming left V 1 base short and J 3 bases short, with 16 bases between. CDR3 amino acids: CASSLDGSQIFYEQYF. The CDR3, as DNA: TGTGCCAGCAGCTTAGACGGGAGCCAGATTTTCTACGAGCAGTACTTC. The whole variable domain, remainder taken from reference TRBV7-2 and TRBJ2-7, is GAGVSQSPSNKVTEKGKDVELRCDPISGHTALYWYRQSLGQGLEFLIYFQGNSAPDKSGLPSDRFSAERTGGSVSTLTIQRTQQEDSAVYLCASSLDGSQIFYEQYFGPGTRLTVT.

CDR3 coding DNA: TGTGCCAGTAGTGCACAGACGGAGACCCAGTACTTC. It is translated as CASSAQTETQYF. The gene calls are TRBV19 and TRBJ2-5; D call uncertain. V lost 5 bases, J lost 5 bases, and 9 bases lay in between. The CDR3 loop spans 12 amino acids. Germline CDR1 and CDR2: LNHDA and SQIVND (reference sequence).

This sequence joins TRBV5-1 and TRBJ1-4, with D perhaps TRBD1 (5 bases). There are 13 residues in the CDR3. Germline loops: CDR1 SGHRS, CDR2 YFSETQ. Trimming stripped 5 bases from V and 0 bases from J, with 5 bases between. The CDR3 nucleotides are TGCGCCAGCAGGGGGCCAACTAATGAAAAACTGTTTTTT. It specifies CASRGPTNEKLFF.

This clone occurred once. The chain is built from TRBV15 and TRBJ1-2, with TRBD1 matching 10 bases. CDR1 is LNHNV, CDR2 YYDKDF, per germline (reference sequence). The CDR3 is 15 residues long. Unmatched junction bases numbered 5, after V lost 5 bases and J lost 2 bases. The CDR3 DNA reads as TGTGCCACCAGCCTTCCGGGACAGGGGAACTATGGCTACACCTTC. Translated, it gives CATSLPGQGNYGYTF.